The subject of this entry is one T cell receptor (beta chain). The antigen is unknown. The CDR3 has 13 amino acids. V was cut by 7 bases and J by 4 bases, with 10 bases left in between. Germline CDR1 and CDR2: MGHDK and SYGVNS. The record originates from a study of CD8+CD57+ T cells in acquired aplastic anemia. Looking at the study overall: The sorted CD4+ and CD8+ cells yielded an average roughly 3 ug of DNA. Study-level results: Patients showed no significant difference from controls in CD8+ Simpson's diversity. Both patients and controls carried the same twenty-nine CD8+ CDR3 sequences.

Template material for TCR beta VDJ and CDR3 profiling consisted of genomic DNA. TCRdb analysed the reads with MiXCR anew, one entry per CDR3 protein. The top ten hold under 8.5% of the sample, which has 250,000 to 300,000 distinct CDR3 sequences, approximately 57% seen once. What was sequenced was sorted CD4+, CD8+, or CD8+CD57+ T cells (not recorded which) from PBMCs. This receptor was obtained from a human donor with severe aplastic anemia or a healthy control (not recorded which). This chain uses TRBV25-1 with TRBJ2-2; D may be TRBD1 (5 bases). Here the CDR3 reads CASTRVGTGELFF. DNA for the CDR3: TGTGCCAGCACCAGGGTGGGCACCGGGGAGCTGTTTTTT.